In this sample, the clone carrying this TCR beta chain turned up once. Categorization into cohorts depended on clinical history that participants reported. Generated by immunoSEQ multiplex PCR, the TCRdb table keeps only in-frame clones and is missing some. Found here are roughly 200,000 clones, roughly 91% of them singletons; the top ten hold about 4%. This specimen belongs to a study of blood T cell repertoires in COVID-19. Study at large: The study drew acute and convalescent COVID-19 samples from the United States, Italy and Spain.

Trimming cost V 5 bases and J 10 bases, with 6 bases left between them. CDR3 length: 11 amino acids. Germline CDR1 reads SGHAT; CDR2 reads FQNNGV. This receptor was obtained from a woman in her twenties or thirties with acute COVID-19. V and J are TRBV11-2 and TRBJ1-6; D gene uncertain. The sequenced sample was PBMCs or T cells enriched from blood (not recorded which). The CDR3 sequence is CASSRGSPLHF. CDR3 nucleotide sequence: TGTGCCAGCAGCCGGGGATCACCCCTCCACTTT.